The source of this T cell receptor (beta chain) is a study of T cells after posttransplantation cyclophosphamide. Points from the study as a whole: Blood and skin or GI T cell repertoires showed limited TRB overlap. Recipient CMV seropositivity and CMV reactivation strongly tracked TRB clonality.

The data were produced by immunoSEQ multiplex PCR, yet TCRdb's version contains in-frame clones alone and is incomplete. The sample contains roughly 6,200 clones, none of them singletons. This clone has at least ten counts. Its antigen is undetermined. Cyclophosphamide on days +3 and +4 followed busulfan-fludarabine conditioning and a marrow graft. Germline lookup yields CDR1 MNHEY and CDR2 SMNVEV (reference sequence). This CDR3 is 15 amino acids long. The V and J ends lost 4 bases and 6 bases, in that order; junction bases with no gene match: 7. The chain recombines TRBV27 with TRBJ2-7, with 12 nucleotides matching TRBD2. Material: PBMCs, obtained after an allogeneic stem cell transplant with post-transplant cyclophosphamide. The TCR was taken from a male patient in his thirties who received an allogeneic stem cell transplant from an unrelated donor, was CMV-positive, and had acute and chronic GVHD. The graft donor may have given rise to some T cells. The DNA for the CDR3 is TGTGCCAGCAGTTCGAAACTAGCGGGGGGCTTCGAGCAGTACTTC. This sequence encodes CASSSKLAGGFEQYF.